A single T cell receptor beta chain is shown here with its context. The record originates from a study of cytomegalovirus exposure and HLA in healthy donors. The CDR3 is 17 amino acids. Germline V lookup: CDR1 LGHNA, CDR2 YSLEER. With 0 bases removed from V and 7 bases from J, the gap between germline ends came to 18 bases. Amplification used 60 Vbeta primers and 13 Jbeta primers. Assay: immunoSEQ multiplex PCR; the TCRdb copy retains only in-frame clones and omits some. The top ten clones hold about 5.7% of a sample with 80,000 or so clones, about 60% of them seen once. Sample: PBMCs. The receptor was derived from a man under 40 in good health and CMV-seropositive. The gene calls are TRBV4-3 and TRBJ1-4, with D unclear. The DNA of the CDR3 is TGCGCCAGCAGCCAAGAGATCGGCCTAGCCCGAGGTGAAAAACTGTTTTTT. Translated, it gives CASSQEIGLARGEKLFF.